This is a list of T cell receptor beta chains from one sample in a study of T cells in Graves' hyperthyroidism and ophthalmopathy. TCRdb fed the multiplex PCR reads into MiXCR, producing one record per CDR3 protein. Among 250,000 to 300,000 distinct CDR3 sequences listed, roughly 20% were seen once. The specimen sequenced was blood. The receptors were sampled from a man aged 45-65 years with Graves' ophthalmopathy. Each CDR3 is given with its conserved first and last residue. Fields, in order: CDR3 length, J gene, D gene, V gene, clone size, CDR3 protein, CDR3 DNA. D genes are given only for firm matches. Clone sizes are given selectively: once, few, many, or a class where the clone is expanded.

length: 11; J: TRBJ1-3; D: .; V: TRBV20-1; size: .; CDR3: CSARSGNTIYF; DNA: TGCAGTGCCCGCTCTGGAAACACCATATATTTT
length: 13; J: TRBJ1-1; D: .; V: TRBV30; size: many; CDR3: CAWSFSVTAEAFF; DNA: TGTGCCTGGAGTTTTTCGGTCACAGCTGAAGCTTTCTTT
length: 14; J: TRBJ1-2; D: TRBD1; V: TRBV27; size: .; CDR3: CASSLGGQGKGHTF; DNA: TGTGCCAGCAGTTTAGGAGGACAGGGCAAAGGCCACACCTTC
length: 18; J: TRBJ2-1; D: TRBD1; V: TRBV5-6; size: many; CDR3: CATKGGQGFRDPYNEQFF; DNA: TGTGCCACCAAGGGGGGACAGGGGTTTAGGGACCCCTACAATGAGCAGTTCTTC
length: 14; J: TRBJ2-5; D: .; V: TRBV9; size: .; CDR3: CASSGGSVGETQYF; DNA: TGTGCCAGCAGCGGTGGAAGTGTGGGAGAGACCCAGTACTTC
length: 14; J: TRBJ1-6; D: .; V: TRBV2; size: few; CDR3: CASSGPESNSPLHF; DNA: TGTGCCAGCAGTGGGCCAGAATCTAATTCACCCCTCCACTTT
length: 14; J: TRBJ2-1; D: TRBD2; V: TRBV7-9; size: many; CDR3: CASSPSGRDNEQFF; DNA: TGTGCCAGCAGTCCTAGCGGGAGGGACAATGAGCAGTTCTTC
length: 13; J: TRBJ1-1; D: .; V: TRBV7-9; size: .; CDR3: CASSLPGVPEAFF; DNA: TGTGCCAGCAGCTTGCCCGGTGTGCCTGAAGCTTTCTTT
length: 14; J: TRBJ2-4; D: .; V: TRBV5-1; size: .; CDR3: CASSLSGMQNIQYF; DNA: TGCGCCAGCAGCTTATCCGGGATGCAAAACATTCAGTACTTC
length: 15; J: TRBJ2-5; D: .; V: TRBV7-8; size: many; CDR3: CASSFSPPRGETQYF; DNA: TGTGCCAGCAGCTTTAGCCCCCCTCGGGGGGAGACCCAGTACTTC
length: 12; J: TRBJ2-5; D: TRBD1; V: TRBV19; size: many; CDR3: CASSPGTGTQYF; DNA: TGTGCCAGTAGTCCCGGGACAGGGACCCAGTACTTC
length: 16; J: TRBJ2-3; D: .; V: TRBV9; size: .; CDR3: CASSANQGPSTDTQYF; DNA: TGTGCCAGCAGCGCCAACCAGGGGCCTAGCACAGATACGCAGTATTTT
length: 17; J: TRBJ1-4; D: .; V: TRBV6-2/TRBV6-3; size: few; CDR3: CASSYSTGSGTNEKLFF; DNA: TGTGCCAGCAGTTACTCGACAGGTTCCGGAACTAATGAAAAACTGTTTTTT
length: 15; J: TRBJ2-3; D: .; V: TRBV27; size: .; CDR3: CASSISPPSTDTQYF; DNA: TGTGCCAGCAGTATAAGTCCACCTAGCACAGATACGCAGTATTTT
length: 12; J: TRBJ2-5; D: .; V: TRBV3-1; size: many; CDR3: CASSQEGATQYF; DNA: TGTGCCAGCAGCCAAGAAGGCGCGACCCAGTACTTC
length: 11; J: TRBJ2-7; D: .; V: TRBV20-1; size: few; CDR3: CSAPSSYEQYF; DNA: TGCAGTGCTCCTTCTAGCTACGAGCAGTACTTC
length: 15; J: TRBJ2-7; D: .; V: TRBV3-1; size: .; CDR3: CASSQVGARFYEQYF; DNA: TGTGCCAGCAGCCAAGTGGGGGCGCGGTTCTACGAGCAGTACTTC
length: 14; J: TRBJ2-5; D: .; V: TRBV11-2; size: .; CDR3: CASSPGQIQETQYF; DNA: TGTGCCAGCAGCCCCGGACAGATCCAAGAGACCCAGTACTTC
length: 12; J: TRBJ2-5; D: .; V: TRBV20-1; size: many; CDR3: CSASRGQETQYF; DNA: TGCAGTGCCTCCCGGGGCCAAGAGACCCAGTACTTC
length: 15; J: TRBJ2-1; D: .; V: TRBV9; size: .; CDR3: CASSAQGQRDNEQFF; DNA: TGTGCCAGCAGCGCGCAGGGACAGCGGGACAATGAGCAGTTCTTC
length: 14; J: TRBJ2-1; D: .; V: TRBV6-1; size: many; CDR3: CASNPSVRANEQFF; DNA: TGTGCCAGCAATCCGAGTGTGAGGGCCAATGAGCAGTTCTTC
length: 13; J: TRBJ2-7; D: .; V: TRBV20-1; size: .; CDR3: CSAQTGRGYEQYF; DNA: TGCAGTGCCCAAACGGGCAGGGGATACGAGCAGTACTTC
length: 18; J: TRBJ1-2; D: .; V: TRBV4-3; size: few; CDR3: CASSQEYGMGDLRAGYTF; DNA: TGCGCCAGCAGCCAAGAATACGGGATGGGAGACCTCCGGGCTGGCTACACCTTC
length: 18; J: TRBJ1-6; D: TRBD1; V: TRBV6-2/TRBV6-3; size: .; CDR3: CASSYAINRGLLNSPLHF; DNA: TGTGCCAGCAGTTACGCTATCAACAGGGGGCTCCTTAATTCACCCCTCCACTTT
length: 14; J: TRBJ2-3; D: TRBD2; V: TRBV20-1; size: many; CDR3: CSARLAGAQDTQYF; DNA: TGCAGTGCTAGACTAGCGGGAGCGCAGGATACGCAGTATTTT
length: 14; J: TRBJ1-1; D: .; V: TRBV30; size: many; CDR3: CAWSVSVAGFEAFF; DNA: TGTGCCTGGAGTGTCTCGGTTGCAGGATTTGAAGCTTTCTTT
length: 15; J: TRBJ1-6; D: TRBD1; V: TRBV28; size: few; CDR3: CASSLQDRARSPLHF; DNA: TGTGCCAGCAGCCTACAAGACAGGGCGCGGTCACCCCTCCACTTT
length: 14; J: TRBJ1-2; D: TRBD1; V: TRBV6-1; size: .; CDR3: CASRPGQGLTGYTF; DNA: TGTGCCAGCAGACCCGGACAGGGGTTAACTGGCTACACCTTC
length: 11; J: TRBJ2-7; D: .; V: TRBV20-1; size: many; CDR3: CSAKQVFEQYF; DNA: TGCAGTGCCAAACAGGTTTTCGAGCAGTACTTC
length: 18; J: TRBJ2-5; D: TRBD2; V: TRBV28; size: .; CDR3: CASSPGTSGSANQETQYF; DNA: TGTGCCAGCAGCCCCGGGACTAGCGGGTCTGCTAACCAAGAGACCCAGTACTTC
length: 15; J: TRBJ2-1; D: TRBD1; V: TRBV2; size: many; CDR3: CASSPGTGAYNEQFF; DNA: TGTGCCAGCAGTCCCGGGACAGGGGCCTACAATGAGCAGTTCTTC
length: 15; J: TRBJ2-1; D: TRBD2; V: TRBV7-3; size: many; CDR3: CASSQTSAGMNEQFF; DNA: TGTGCCAGCAGCCAAACTAGCGCGGGTATGAATGAGCAGTTCTTC
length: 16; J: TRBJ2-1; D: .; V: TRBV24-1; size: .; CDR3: CATSDAGMRAYNEQFF; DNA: TGTGCCACCAGTGATGCAGGGATGCGGGCCTACAATGAGCAGTTCTTC
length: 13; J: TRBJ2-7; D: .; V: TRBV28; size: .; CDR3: CASSRSGSYEQYF; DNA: TGTGCCAGCAGTCGTAGCGGTTCCTACGAGCAGTACTTC
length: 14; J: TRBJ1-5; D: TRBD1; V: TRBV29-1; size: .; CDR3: CSAENRGPNQPQHF; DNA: TGCAGCGCCGAAAACAGGGGACCTAATCAGCCCCAGCATTTT
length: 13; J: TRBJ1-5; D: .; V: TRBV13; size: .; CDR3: CASSPAGAQPQHF; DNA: TGTGCCAGCAGCCCTGCCGGGGCTCAGCCCCAGCATTTT
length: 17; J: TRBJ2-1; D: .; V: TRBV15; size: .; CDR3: CATSRDFAKQGNNEQFF; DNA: TGTGCCACCAGCAGAGATTTCGCCAAGCAGGGCAACAATGAGCAGTTCTTC
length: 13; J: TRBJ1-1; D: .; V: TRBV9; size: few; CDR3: CASSVAEGGRAFF; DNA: TGTGCCAGCAGCGTAGCGGAAGGAGGGCGGGCTTTCTTT
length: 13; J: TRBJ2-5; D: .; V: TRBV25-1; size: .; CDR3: CASSEKRGETQYF; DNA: TGTGCCAGCAGTGAAAAGCGAGGAGAGACCCAGTACTTC
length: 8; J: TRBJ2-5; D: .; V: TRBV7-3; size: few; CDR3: CASTDQYF; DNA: TGTGCCAGCACAGACCAGTACTTC
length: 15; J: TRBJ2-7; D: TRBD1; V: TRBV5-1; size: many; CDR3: CASSLRATGLYEQYF; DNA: TGCGCCAGCAGCTTGAGAGCGACAGGGCTCTACGAGCAGTACTTC
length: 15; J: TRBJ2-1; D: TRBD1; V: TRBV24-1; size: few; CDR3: CATRHSQGANNEQFF; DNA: TGTGCCACCAGGCACAGTCAGGGGGCCAACAATGAGCAGTTCTTC
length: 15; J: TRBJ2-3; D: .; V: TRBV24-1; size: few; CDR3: CATSDIRLERDTQYF; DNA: TGTGCCACCAGTGATATCAGACTAGAAAGGGATACGCAGTATTTT
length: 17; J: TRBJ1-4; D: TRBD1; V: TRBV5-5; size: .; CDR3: CASSLDSGQGGDEKLFF; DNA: TGTGCCAGCAGCTTGGATAGTGGACAGGGAGGCGATGAAAAACTGTTTTTT
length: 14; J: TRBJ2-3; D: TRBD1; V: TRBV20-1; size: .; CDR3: CSAEPGQGGDTQYF; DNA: TGCAGTGCAGAGCCGGGACAGGGGGGTGATACGCAGTATTTT
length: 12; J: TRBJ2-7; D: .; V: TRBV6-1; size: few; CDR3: CASSEGSYEQYF; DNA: TGTGCCAGCAGTGAAGGTAGCTACGAGCAGTACTTC
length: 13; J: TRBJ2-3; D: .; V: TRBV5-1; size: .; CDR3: CASGQGRADTQYF; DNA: TGCGCCAGCGGCCAGGGGAGAGCAGATACGCAGTATTTT
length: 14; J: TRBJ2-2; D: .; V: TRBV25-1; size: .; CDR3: CASRSSGAGGELFF; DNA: TGTGCCAGCAGATCGTCAGGGGCGGGCGGGGAGCTGTTTTTT
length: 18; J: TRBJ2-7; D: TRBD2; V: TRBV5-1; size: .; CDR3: CASSFLGAGSGSSYEQYF; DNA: TGCGCCAGCAGCTTTTTGGGGGCTGGCAGCGGGAGCTCCTACGAGCAGTACTTC
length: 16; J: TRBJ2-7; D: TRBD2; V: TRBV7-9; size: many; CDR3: CASSLVRAGGTYEQYF; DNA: TGTGCCAGCAGCTTAGTTCGAGCGGGAGGGACCTACGAGCAGTACTTC
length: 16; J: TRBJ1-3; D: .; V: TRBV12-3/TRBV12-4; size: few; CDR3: CASRLPGGQRGNTIYF; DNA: TGTGCCAGCAGACTCCCGGGGGGGCAAAGAGGAAACACCATATATTTT
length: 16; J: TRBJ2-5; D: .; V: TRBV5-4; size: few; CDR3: CASSLAPQGWQETQYF; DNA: TGTGCCAGCAGCTTGGCGCCTCAGGGTTGGCAAGAGACCCAGTACTTC
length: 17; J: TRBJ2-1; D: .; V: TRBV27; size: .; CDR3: CASSSAWGRVTYNEQFF; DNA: TGTGCCAGCAGTTCGGCCTGGGGGCGGGTGACCTACAATGAGCAGTTCTTC
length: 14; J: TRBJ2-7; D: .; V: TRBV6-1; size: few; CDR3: CASSSAYPSREQYF; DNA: TGTGCCAGCAGTTCGGCCTACCCCTCACGCGAGCAGTACTTC
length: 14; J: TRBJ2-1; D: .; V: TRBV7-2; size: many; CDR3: CASSLYSTDNEQFF; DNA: TGTGCCAGCAGCCTATACTCTACCGACAATGAGCAGTTCTTC
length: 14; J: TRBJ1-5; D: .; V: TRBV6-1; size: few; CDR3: CASSEWRSNQPQHF; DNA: TGTGCCAGCAGTGAATGGAGAAGCAATCAGCCCCAGCATTTT
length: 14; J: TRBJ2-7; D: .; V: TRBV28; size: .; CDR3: CASSRLAGALEQYF; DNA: TGTGCCAGCAGTAGATTAGCAGGGGCTCTTGAGCAGTACTTC
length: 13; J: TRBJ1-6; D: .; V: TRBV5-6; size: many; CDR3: CASSTGSGSPLHF; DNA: TGTGCCAGCAGTACAGGGTCTGGCTCACCCCTCCACTTT
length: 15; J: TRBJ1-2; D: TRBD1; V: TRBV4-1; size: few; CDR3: CASSQEGQVIGGYTF; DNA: TGCGCCAGCAGCCAAGAAGGACAGGTAATAGGAGGCTACACCTTC